This T cell receptor (beta chain) was documented in a study of cytomegalovirus exposure and HLA in healthy donors. Overall study findings and caveats: Analyses of presence and absence presupposed an approximately uniform sequencing depth across donors. TRBV6-2, TRBV6-3 and some other V segments were excluded as indistinguishable. A later analysis found common viral pathogens apparently linked to several of the most significant clusters.

Healthy donors of bone marrow made up the group. Primers: 60 Vbeta forward and 13 Jbeta reverse. The repertoire was sequenced with immunoSEQ multiplex PCR; TCRdb's copy has only in-frame clones and lacks some. Here the sample spans roughly 78,000 clones, roughly 63% being singletons. The CDR3 is made up of 16 amino acids. Germline V gene data show CDR1 as SGHVS and CDR2 as FQNEAQ. Concerning this clone itself: Its specificity is unknown.

The TCR comes from a young man in good health and CMV-seropositive. The V gene is TRBV7-8, the J gene TRBJ2-5; 10 nucleotides agree with TRBD2. The tail of the sequence fits TRBJ2-7 better, so the J call may be wrong. Sequencing was performed on PBMCs. CDR3: CASSKPGLALSYEQYF. The CDR3 nucleotides are TGTGCCAGCAGCAAACCGGGACTAGCGCTCTCCTACGAGCAGTACTTC.